Listed here are 19 T cell receptor beta chains from one sample, sequenced in a study of cytomegalovirus exposure and HLA in healthy donors. In the PCR, 60 Vbeta and 13 Jbeta primers were used. Sequencing was performed with immunoSEQ multiplex PCR; in TCRdb, only in-frame clones are kept and a portion is missing. The table lists 90,000 to 150,000 clones, about three quarters of them singletons. Sample: PBMCs. These receptors originate from a female donor in good health and CMV-seronegative.

V gene TRBV14 combines with J gene TRBJ1-2; 9 nucleotides match TRBD1. Germline CDR1 SGHDN, CDR2 FVKESK. V lost 1 base, J lost 8 bases, and 5 bases stayed unmatched. The CDR3 consists of 14 residues. CDR3 nucleotide sequence: TGTGCCAGCAGCCAAGGGGACAGGGTCCGAGGCTACACCTTC. Translated, it gives CASSQGDRVRGYTF.

This chain joins TRBV5-4 and TRBJ2-5; tentative D call: TRBD1 (6 bases). The V end lost 4 bases, the J end lost 4 bases, and 20 bases lay between the germline ends. CDR3 length: 16 residues. Per germline, CDR1 SGHNT and CDR2 YYREEE (reference sequence). CDR3 amino acids: CASSTKQGEIGETQYF. The CDR3 nucleotides are TGTGCCAGCAGCACTAAACAGGGCGAGATCGGAGAGACCCAGTACTTC.

This clone was seen just once. This chain links TRBV9 with TRBJ2-7; 7 bases are a match to TRBD1. After removal of 3 bases from V and 2 bases from J, the junction contained 5 bases not matched to a gene. The CDR3 runs to 14 residues. Germline V gene data show CDR1 as SGDLS and CDR2 as YYNGEE. The DNA of the CDR3 is TGTGCCAGCAGCGCCCAAGGACAGGCCTACGAGCAGTACTTC. Its protein product is CASSAQGQAYEQYF.

This clone was counted between two and nine times. This sequence joins TRBV18 and TRBJ1-1; D not certain. V was trimmed by 2 bases and J by 8 bases, leaving 15 bases between them. The CDR3 sequence is 14 residues long. Per germline, CDR1 KGHSH and CDR2 LQKENI. In nucleotides, the CDR3 is TGTGCCAGCTCACCAATCTGGGAGGATTCAGAAGCTTTCTTT. Translating it yields CASSPIWEDSEAFF. Looking up the rest from reference TRBV18 and TRBJ1-1 gives the full variable domain: NAGVMQNPRHLVRRRGQEARLRCSPMKGHSHVYWYRQLPEEGLKFMVYLQKENIIDESGMPKERFSAEFPKEGPSILRIQQVVRGDSAAYFCASSPIWEDSEAFFGQGTRLTVV.

A word on this clone: Sequence at one end of the junction differs from germline and may be a read error. This chain joins TRBV7-9 and TRBJ2-3; TRBD2 aligns across 7 bases. CDR1 and CDR2 (germline): SEHNR, FQNEAQ (reference sequence). The CDR3 covers 16 residues. The CDR3 region is CAGSLARGTNTDTQYF. The DNA of the CDR3 is TGTGCCGGCAGCTTAGCGCGGGGGACCAACACAGATACGCAGTATTTT.

The gene calls are TRBV2 and TRBJ1-5; 8 nucleotides align to TRBD1. Germline assignment: CDR1 SNHLY and CDR2 FYNNEI. With 7 bases clipped from V and 6 bases from J, the junction kept 8 bases outside the gene matches. This CDR3 spans 14 amino acids. The CDR3 sequence is CASNLDRAGQPQHF. CDR3 nucleotides: TGTGCCAGCAACCTGGACAGGGCTGGTCAGCCCCAGCATTTT.

V usage is TRBV19 and J usage is TRBJ1-1; maybe TRBD1 (5 bases). Trimming removed 1 base at V and 2 bases at J, with 11 bases between. Germline V gene lookup returns CDR1 LNHDA and CDR2 SQIVND (reference sequence). This CDR3 contains 15 residues. The CDR3 bases are TGTGCCAGTAGTATAGGGGGCACCTTAAACACTGAAGCTTTCTTT. The encoded protein is CASSIGGTLNTEAFF. Full variable domain (rest looked up from reference TRBV19 and TRBJ1-1): DGGITQSPKYLFRKEGQNVTLSCEQNLNHDAMYWYRQDPGQGLRLIYYSQIVNDFQKGDIAEGYSVSREKKESFPLTVTSAQKNPTAFYLCASSIGGTLNTEAFFGQGTRLTVV.

The rearrangement links TRBV10-1 to TRBJ2-5; 10 bases align to TRBD1. Germline V gene lookup returns CDR1 WNHNN and CDR2 SYGVQD (reference sequence). The CDR3 consists of 14 residues. V was clipped by 0 bases and J by 5 bases; unmatched bases: 0. CDR3 region: CASSESGQGETQYF. Written as DNA, the CDR3 is TGCGCCAGCAGTGAGTCGGGACAGGGGGAGACCCAGTACTTC.

The CDR3 here is CATRREAGGMETQYF. CDR3 DNA: TGTGCCACACGAAGGGAGGCAGGGGGTATGGAGACCCAGTACTTC. The gene calls are TRBV10-3 and TRBJ2-5; a possible D gene is TRBD1 (7 bases). Trimming pared 10 bases from V and 5 bases from J, leaving 23 bases between. This CDR3 comprises 15 residues. Germline lookup yields CDR1 ENHRY and CDR2 SYGVKD.

This clone has a handful of counts. The rearrangement joins TRBV7-9 to TRBJ2-5; D gene uncertain. V was clipped by 3 bases and J by 1 base, with 9 bases between them. Germline V gene data show CDR1 as SEHNR and CDR2 as FQNEAQ (reference sequence). This CDR3 is 14 amino acids long. CDR3 amino acids: CASSFSQSQETQYF. CDR3 bases: TGTGCCAGCAGCTTCTCACAGTCCCAAGAGACCCAGTACTTC.

The chain has TRBV6-5 and TRBJ2-1; TRBD2 agrees at 8 bases. With V trimmed by 0 bases and J by 8 bases, 6 bases remained unmatched. The CDR3 has 15 amino acids. CDR1 and CDR2 from the germline V gene are MNHEY and SVGAGI. DNA of the CDR3: TGTGCCAGCAGTTACTCGGGGGGGACTAGAGATGAGCAGTTCTTC. Translating gives CASSYSGGTRDEQFF.

The chain carries TRBV6-6 and TRBJ2-3, with D perhaps TRBD1 (6 bases). Germline-derived CDR1 and CDR2 are MNHNY and SVGAGI (reference sequence). The CDR3 loop spans 14 amino acids. V dropped 0 bases and J dropped 4 bases, with 8 bases sitting between them. CDR3 nucleotide sequence: TGTGCCAGCAGTTACTCGGGGGCCGCAGATACGCAGTATTTT. Its translation: CASSYSGAADTQYF.

The chain joins TRBV19 to TRBJ1-4; D gene ambiguous. The CDR3 is 14 residues long. The germline gives CDR1 LNHDA, CDR2 SQIVND (reference sequence). Trimming shortened V by 7 bases and J by 3 bases, and 12 bases separated the two germline ends. The CDR3 loop reads CASKWMDSNEKLFF. The CDR3 coding sequence is TGTGCCAGTAAATGGATGGACTCTAATGAAAAACTGTTTTTT.

The chain uses TRBV7-6 and TRBJ2-1, with D perhaps matching TRBD2 (5 bases). Trimming pared 5 bases from V and 5 bases from J, leaving 16 bases between. This CDR3 has 15 residues. CDR1 SGHVS and CDR2 FNYEAQ come from the germline V gene. In nucleotides, the CDR3 is TGTGCCAGCAGCCCAGCGGTCCGCCCACACAATGAGCAGTTCTTC. It yields the protein CASSPAVRPHNEQFF. The entire variable domain, with the rest obtained from reference TRBV7-6 and TRBJ2-1, is as follows: GAGVSQSPRYKVTKRGQDVALRCDPISGHVSLYWYRQALGQGPEFLTYFNYEAQQDKSGLPNDRFSAERPEGSISTLTIQRTEQRDSAMYRCASSPAVRPHNEQFFGPGTRLTVL.

This chain joins TRBV27 and TRBJ2-7, with D possibly being TRBD1 (5 bases). The V end was cut by 2 bases, the J end by 3 bases, with 8 bases between. The CDR3 covers 13 residues. In germline, CDR1 is MNHEY, CDR2 SMNVEV (reference sequence). The CDR3 sequence: CASSLGQDYEQYF. CDR3 coding DNA: TGTGCCAGCAGTTTAGGACAAGACTACGAGCAGTACTTC.

This clone came up once. The genes are TRBV5-6 and TRBJ2-5; D is possibly TRBD1 (5 bases). This CDR3 contains 14 residues. The ends were cut back, 4 bases at V and 4 bases at J, with 14 bases in the middle. Germline CDR1 and CDR2: SGHDT and YYEEEE. For the CDR3, the DNA is TGTGCCAGCAGCGTAGCAGGGTTCCGAGAGACCCAGTACTTC. It yields the protein CASSVAGFRETQYF.

The chain uses TRBV4-3 and TRBJ1-2; D ambiguous. V was shortened by 5 bases and J by 6 bases, with 16 bases between the two germline ends. The CDR3 spans 14 residues. CDR1 is LGHNA and CDR2 is YSLEER in the germline V gene. This chain's CDR3 is CASSVDEGWDGYTF. The CDR3 DNA reads TGCGCCAGCAGCGTAGACGAGGGCTGGGATGGCTACACCTTC.

V usage is TRBV2 and J usage is TRBJ2-5, with 7 bases aligning to TRBD1. Germline loops: CDR1 SNHLY, CDR2 FYNNEI. Germline trimming cut 7 bases from V and 1 base from J; bases unmatched to any gene: 12. CDR3 size: 16 residues. CDR3 sequence reads: CASTDIDRVRQETQYF. The CDR3, as DNA: TGTGCCAGCACCGATATCGACAGGGTACGCCAAGAGACCCAGTACTTC.

V usage is TRBV2 and J usage is TRBJ2-7; D is undetermined. The CDR3 spans 11 residues. CDR1 SNHLY and CDR2 FYNNEI come from the germline V gene. V gave up 5 bases and J gave up 1 base, with 3 bases separating them. In DNA form, the CDR3 reads TGTGCCAGCAGTTCTTCCTACGAGCAGTACTTC. Amino acids: CASSSSYEQYF.